At least ten counts were recorded for the clone carrying this TCR beta chain. Its matching antigen is unknown. The source of the sample is a study of CD8+CD57+ T cells in acquired aplastic anemia. The wider study: DNA recovered from sorted CD4+ and CD8+ cells had a mean of approximately 3.2 ug. As sequenced from healthy donors, CD4+ cells averaged roughly 9.9 million reads. Study-wide results and limits: About 27 CD8+ CDR3 sequences were shared between patients and controls.

According to the study, genomic DNA was the template for TCR beta VDJ and CDR3 profiling. From the reads, TCRdb called clonotypes with MiXCR, one entry per CDR3 protein. The repertoire has about 180,000 distinct CDR3 sequences, around 45% of them found once; the top ten carry around 2.9%. Per germline, CDR1 SGHNT and CDR2 YYREEE (reference sequence). The CDR3 covers 16 residues. Trimming removed 0 bases from V and 1 base from J, with 13 bases in between. This chain joins TRBV5-4 and TRBJ1-1; D remains unclear. This receptor was obtained from a human donor in good health. Material: sorted CD4+, CD8+, or CD8+CD57+ T cells (not recorded which) from PBMCs. In DNA, the CDR3 is TGTGCCAGCAGCTTGGCGTCACCTTTGGAGAACACTGAAGCTTTCTTT. It encodes CASSLASPLENTEAFF.